Only a few counts were recorded for the clone carrying this TCR beta chain. No antigen is known for it. The record originates from a study of T-cell reconstitution after alpha-beta-depleted transplantation in children. Regarding the study as a whole: In patients about two months after transplant, alpha-beta T cells reportedly arose from several hundred expanded graft clones. Hyperexpanded clones declined; after one year, newly produced T cells mostly supplied diversity. Surviving thymic progenitors and recipient T cells were the source of high TCRbeta diversity at day 60 in some patients.

The CDR3 is made up of 12 amino acids. Germline lookup yields CDR1 MNHEY and CDR2 SVGAGI. V was trimmed by 7 bases and J by 0 bases, leaving 4 bases between them. Using unique molecular identifiers, the investigators prepared the TCRbeta library. TCRdb independently ran MiXCR on the PCR reads; one entry per CDR3 protein. Of hundreds of thousands of distinct CDR3 sequences listed, around 17% are singletons. This sample comprised PBMCs, mostly from graft donor cells, obtained 360 days after TCRalphabeta/CD19-depleted stem cell transplant. V gene TRBV6-5 combines with J gene TRBJ1-3; D is uncertain. This TCR was recovered from a male patient younger than 18 who had a stem cell transplant for acute lymphoblastic leukemia, so the T cells may come from the graft donor. This CDR3 reads CASTSSGNTIYF. Here the CDR3 DNA reads TGTGCCAGCACCAGCTCTGGAAACACCATATATTTT.